This TCR beta chain was recovered during a study of CD8+ T cells in alopecia areata. As the sequencing template, cDNA was produced by extracting RNA and reverse transcribing it. Assay: immunoSEQ multiplex PCR; the TCRdb copy retains only in-frame clones and omits some. The repertoire includes 150,000 to 200,000 clones, approximately 56% of them detected once, and about 15% sits in the top ten. CD4+ and CD8+ T cells were sorted from PBMCs. This clone was observed once. The target antigen is unknown. Germline V gene lookup returns CDR1 MNHEY and CDR2 SMNVEV (reference sequence). V was clipped by 0 bases and J by 2 bases; unmatched bases: 5. CDR3 length equals 17 residues. Regarding the study as a whole: Alopecia totalis/universalis scalp especially showed more expanded CD8+ clones than normal scalp.

The source is a human donor with alopecia areata. The sample was CD4+ T cells sorted from blood, taken at week 0. The gene calls are TRBV27 and TRBJ2-1, with 9 bases fitting TRBD1. The CDR3 nucleotides read TGTGCCAGCAGTTTATCTGGGACAGGGTGGGCCTACAATGAGCAGTTCTTC. This gives the protein CASSLSGTGWAYNEQFF.